What follows are 8 T cell receptor delta chains derived from one specimen sequenced in a study of γδ T cells in repeated Plasmodium falciparum infection. TCRdb reran clone calling via CATT on the multiplex PCR reads. The table lists 45,000 to 60,000 delta-chain clones, roughly 1.9% of them singletons. Bulk repertoires came from Vgamma9/Vdelta2+ or Vdelta2-negative gammadelta T cells flow-sorted from PBMC. Sequencing was done on a sample of gamma-delta T cells from blood. Receptors originate from a pool of human donors (malaria-infected and uninfected, not separated).

About this clone itself: TCRdb's listed protein matches a much larger clone and diverges from this DNA's translation at residue 10, likely through a read error; the protein shown comes from the DNA. This chain's CDR3 is CAIRRTGGFGTDKLIF. The CDR3 region has the DNA TGTGCAATTCGCCGTACTGGGGGATTCGGAACCGATAAACTCATCTTT. The rearrangement links TRAV14/DV4 to TRDJ1; 10 nucleotides line up with TRDD3. The J gene, not given by TCRdb, was assigned here from a germline match of the nucleotide sequence. Per the germline V gene, CDR1 is TSDPSYG and CDR2 is QGSYDQQN (reference sequence). This CDR3 comprises 16 residues. V was pared by 9 bases and J by 2 bases, with 12 bases of the junction left unmatched.

This clone was recorded at least ten times. TCRdb's protein for this DNA is that of a much larger clone and differs from the translation at residue 11, likely a read error; the protein shown is the DNA translation. The chain recombines TRAV38-2/DV8 with TRDJ1; D may be TRDD3 (5 bases). TCRdb offers no J gene call, so here the DNA was matched to germline to obtain one. The V gene's germline CDR1 is TSESDYY and CDR2 QEAYKQQN. This CDR3 region has 15 residues. V lost 9 bases to trimming and J lost 6 bases, with 24 bases between them. Here the CDR3 reads CASSRGIRRANKLIF. DNA for the CDR3: TGTGCTTCGTCCCGTGGGATCCGGCGGGCTAATAAACTCATCTTT.

This clone was found a few times. This DNA's translation and the protein TCRdb lists, from a much larger clone, do not match at residue 13, likely due to a read error; the protein shown is translated from the DNA. This rearrangement joins TRDV2 to TRDJ1; the match to TRDD3 covers 10 bases. TCRdb lists no J gene, so it was determined here by aligning the DNA to germline. Germline CDR1 is GEAIGNYY and CDR2 is EKD. This CDR3 has 17 amino acids. The CDR3 region has the DNA TGTGCCTGTGGGATAGGGGGGATACGTTGGTGCACCGGTAAACTCATCTTT. It is translated as CACGIGGIRWCTGKLIF.

Notes on this clone: This DNA's translation differs at residue 15 from TCRdb's protein, which comes from a much larger clone; a read error is likely, and the protein shown is translated from the DNA. The V gene is TRDV1; the J gene was not called. The CDR3 totals 16 residues. Germline CDR1 reads TSWWSYY; CDR2 reads QGS. The CDR3 sequence: CALGDPSFFDTDKLTF. The CDR3 DNA reads TGTGCTCTTGGGGACCCGTCCTTTTTCGACACCGATAAACTCACCTTT.

In the case of this clone: The likely explanation is a read error, given a far larger clone one base away. Other DNA variants within this sample encode the same CDR3. The chain combines TRDV1 with TRDJ2; D is possibly TRDD3 (6 bases). The J gene, missing from TCRdb, was assigned here through DNA to germline matching. The V gene's germline CDR1 is TSWWSYY and CDR2 QGS. The CDR3 spans 21 residues. V was cut by 9 bases and J by 2 bases, with 34 bases left in between. In DNA form, the CDR3 reads TGTGCTCTCACCCTATTTTCCCAACTCTGGGGATTTGCAAACTTGACAGCACAACTCTTCTTT. This gives the protein CALTLFSQLWGFANLTAQLFF.

As to this clone: A far larger clone is off by one base, so a read error is likely. Other DNA sequences in the sample encode the same CDR3. No call exists for the J gene, whereas the V gene is TRDV1; the D call TRDD3 from the table was never checked on the DNA. Germline V gene lookup returns CDR1 TSWWSYY and CDR2 QGS. The CDR3 sequence is 20 residues long. The CDR3 here is CALGDLLPTVPGGLRGKLIF. CDR3 in DNA: TGTGCTCTTGGGGACCTCCTACCTACGGTCCCTGGGGGATTGAGAGGTAAACTCATCTTC.

This clone was seen a few times. The likely explanation is a read error, given a far larger clone one base away. Other nucleotide sequences from this sample produce the same CDR3. The J segment was not called; the V segment is TRDV2; TRDD3, the D gene given by the table, was not confirmed from the DNA. CDR3 length equals 13 residues. CDR1 is GEAIGNYY, CDR2 EKD, per germline. The CDR3: CACDLLGGTELIF. The DNA of the CDR3 is TGTGCCTGTGACCTCCTGGGCGGTACTGAACTCATCTTC.

In its sample, this clone was seen a few times. The mismatch at residue 19 between this DNA's translation and the TCRdb protein of a much larger clone likely reflects a read error; the protein shown is translated from the DNA. CDR3 bases: TGTGCTCTTGGGGGCGGGGCCTTCCATCTATACTGGGGGATTCGTGCCCCTAAACCCATCTTT. Amino acids: CALGGGAFHLYWGIRAPKPIF. No J gene was assigned, while the V gene was called as TRDV1; the table's TRDD3 call for D was not verified on the DNA. The CDR3 is made up of 21 amino acids. Looked up from germline, CDR1 is TSWWSYY and CDR2 is QGS.